Each of the 23 T cell receptor beta chains below was sequenced from the same sample in a study of control samples from healthy donors and cancer patients. Libraries were prepared by immunoSEQ multiplex PCR; TCRdb keeps only in-frame clonotypes and omits some of them. The repertoire includes about 120,000 clones, roughly 89% of them detected once, and roughly 6% sits in the top ten. Input material: blood. These receptors all come from a man in his late teens or twenties in good health.

The rearrangement uses TRBV18 and TRBJ2-7, with a weak D call TRBD2 (6 bases). The ends were cut back, 3 bases at V and 6 bases at J, with 9 bases in the middle. The CDR3 totals 12 residues. The germline V gene encodes CDR1 KGHSH and CDR2 LQKENI. The CDR3 DNA follows: TGTGCCAGCTCACCGGGACTTCTCGAGCAGTACTTC. Protein product: CASSPGLLEQYF.

The V and J genes are TRBV27 and TRBJ1-2, with 9 bases matching TRBD1. The CDR3 is made up of 14 amino acids. With V trimmed by 1 base and J by 6 bases, 3 bases remained unmatched. Germline-derived CDR1 and CDR2 are MNHEY and SMNVEV (reference sequence). In nucleotides, the CDR3 is TGTGCCAGCAGTTTATTCAGGGACAGGGATGGCTACACCTTC. Protein: CASSLFRDRDGYTF.

The chain combines TRBV11-2 with TRBJ1-2; 10 bases align to TRBD1. V was clipped by 5 bases and J by 4 bases; unmatched bases: 7. The CDR3 runs 15 residues. Germline CDR1 reads SGHAT; CDR2 reads FQNNGV. The CDR3 loop reads CASSRGGTGAYGYTF. In DNA, the CDR3 is TGTGCCAGCAGCCGGGGTGGGACAGGGGCCTATGGCTACACCTTC.

The V call is TRBV2, the J call TRBJ2-5; 10 positions match TRBD2. The CDR3 sequence is 15 residues long. J lost 5 bases, V lost 4 bases, and 7 bases had no gene match. Germline CDR1 reads SNHLY; CDR2 reads FYNNEI. CDR3 loop: CASSVQRGGRETQYF. The CDR3 region has the DNA TGTGCCAGCAGTGTCCAGCGGGGGGGCCGGGAGACCCAGTACTTC.

The chain has TRBV5-4 and TRBJ1-1, with D unclear. CDR3 length: 14 amino acids. Trimming cost V 0 bases and J 1 base, with 7 bases left between them. From germline, CDR1 is SGHNT and CDR2 YYREEE (reference sequence). The CDR3 nucleotides are TGTGCCAGCAGCTTGGGACCGGCGAACACTGAAGCTTTCTTT. Its translation: CASSLGPANTEAFF.

The chain joins TRBV29-1 to TRBJ2-7; D is possibly TRBD2 (5 bases). V lost 4 bases, J lost 1 base, and 11 bases lay in between. This CDR3 contains 13 residues. Per the germline V gene, CDR1 is SQVTM and CDR2 is ANQGSEA. DNA for the CDR3: TGCAGCGTTGGGACTTTCCGATCCTACGAGCAGTACTTC. Translated, it gives CSVGTFRSYEQYF.

J is TRBJ1-1 and V is TRBV4-2; 9 bases agree with TRBD1. V gave up 3 bases and J gave up 5 bases; unmatched junction bases: 4. CDR1 LGHNA and CDR2 YNFKEQ come from the germline V gene. This CDR3 is built from 14 residues. The CDR3 nucleotides are TGTGCCAGCAGCCATCAACAGGGGGCAACTGAAGCTTTCTTT. Amino acids: CASSHQQGATEAFF.

CDR3 sequence reads: CASSTLKQGANRKDTQYF. The CDR3 DNA is TGTGCCAGCAGCACTCTCAAGCAGGGGGCAAATCGTAAGGATACGCAGTATTTT. The chain couples TRBV11-2 to TRBJ2-3; 8 bases are a match to TRBD1. Germline V gene data show CDR1 as SGHAT and CDR2 as FQNNGV. The V gene end was trimmed by 5 bases and the J gene end by 6 bases; junction bases not matched to a gene: 19. This CDR3 is built from 18 residues.

The chain employs TRBV11-3 and TRBJ2-1; TRBD2 matches 8 bases. This CDR3 contains 14 residues. V gave up 3 bases and J gave up 5 bases; unmatched junction bases: 3. CDR1 is SGHNT, CDR2 YENEEA, per germline. This chain's CDR3 is CASSFSGTDNEQFF. The CDR3 DNA sequence: TGTGCCAGCAGCTTTAGCGGGACCGACAATGAGCAGTTCTTC. Full variable domain (outside the CDR3, taken from reference TRBV11-3 and TRBJ2-1): EAGVVQSPRYKIIEKKQPVAFWCNPISGHNTLYWYLQNLGQGPELLIRYENEEAVDDSQLPKDRFSAERLKGVDSTLKIQPAELGDSAVYLCASSFSGTDNEQFFGPGTRLTVL.

The genes are TRBV6-2 or TRBV6-3 and TRBJ2-7, with TRBD2 identical over 7 bases. Germline loops: CDR1 MNHEY, CDR2 SVGEGT. J gave up 6 bases and V 0 bases, and 2 bases lay outside the gene matches. The CDR3 is 13 amino acids. The CDR3 nucleotides are TGTGCCAGCAGTTACTCGCCGGGGGGCGAGCAGTACTTC. Protein sequence: CASSYSPGGEQYF.

V is TRBV5-5 and J is TRBJ1-1, with D unclear. V was clipped by 4 bases and J by 1 base, with 8 bases between them. Germline V gives CDR1 SGHKS, CDR2 YYEKEE (reference sequence). The CDR3 contains 13 residues. CDR3 DNA: TGTGCCAGCAGCGTAGATTCGAACACTGAAGCTTTCTTT. Translated, it gives CASSVDSNTEAFF.

This chain connects TRBV5-4 to TRBJ2-5; 7 nucleotides align to TRBD2. This CDR3 spans 14 amino acids. Trimming at V came to 4 bases and at J to 5 bases, leaving 8 bases not matched to a gene. The V gene's germline CDR1 is SGHNT and CDR2 YYREEE (reference sequence). In nucleotides, the CDR3 is TGTGCCAGCAGCCCGGGACTAACTGGGGAGACCCAGTACTTC. It translates to CASSPGLTGETQYF. Filled out from reference TRBV5-4 and TRBJ2-5, the complete variable domain reads ETGVTQSPTHLIKTRGQQVTLRCSSQSGHNTVSWYQQALGQGPQFIFQYYREEENGRGNFPPRFSGLQFPNYSSELNVNALELDDSALYLCASSPGLTGETQYFGPGTRLLVL.

The rearrangement links TRBV13 to TRBJ2-7; D gene unclear. This CDR3 region has 15 residues. CDR1 is PRHDT, CDR2 FYEKMQ, per germline (reference sequence). Trimming stripped 1 base from V and 2 bases from J, with 12 bases between. In DNA form, the CDR3 reads TGTGCCAGCAGCTTAGCTCACAGAGCTACCTACGAGCAGTACTTC. This gives the protein CASSLAHRATYEQYF. The variable domain in full, completed from reference TRBV13 and TRBJ2-7, reads AAGVIQSPRHLIKEKRETATLKCYPIPRHDTVYWYQQGPGQDPQFLISFYEKMQSDKGSIPDRFSAQQFSDYHSELNMSSLELGDSALYFCASSLAHRATYEQYFGPGTRLTVT.

The chain carries TRBV19 and TRBJ1-2; TRBD1 aligns across 8 bases. The germline CDR1 and CDR2 sequences are LNHDA and SQIVND (reference sequence). The CDR3 is 16 residues long. V gave up 0 bases and J gave up 4 bases; unmatched junction bases: 7. The CDR3 is CASSIDFWTGLYGYTF. The CDR3 DNA sequence: TGTGCCAGTAGTATAGATTTTTGGACAGGGCTCTATGGCTACACCTTC.

The rearrangement links TRBV20-1 to TRBJ2-5; possibly TRBD1 for D (5 bases). CDR1 and CDR2 from the germline V gene are DFQATT and SNEGSKA (reference sequence). Trimming stripped 7 bases from V and 2 bases from J, with 8 bases between. CDR3 length: 11 residues. The CDR3 DNA follows: TGCAGTGGACAGATTCAAGAGACCCAGTACTTC. It specifies CSGQIQETQYF.

V usage is TRBV6-5 and J usage is TRBJ2-5, with D perhaps given as TRBD1 or TRBD2 (6 bases each). Germline V gene lookup returns CDR1 MNHEY and CDR2 SVGAGI. The CDR3 has 16 residues. Trimming removed 2 bases at V and 5 bases at J, with 18 bases between. CDR3 DNA: TGTGCCAGCAGTTACGATGGGGGGCGCGGGTTTGAGACCCAGTACTTC. It yields the protein CASSYDGGRGFETQYF.

The rearrangement uses TRBV5-4 and TRBJ2-2, with 9 bases aligning to TRBD1. Germline CDR1 is SGHNT and CDR2 is YYREEE (reference sequence). CDR3 length: 14 amino acids. J was trimmed by 8 bases and V by 2 bases; bases with no gene match: 4. The CDR3 bases are TGTGCCAGCAGCTTAGAGACAGGGGGAGGGGAGCTGTTTTTT. This translates into CASSLETGGGELFF.

CDR3 nucleotides: TGTGCCAGTCTTTCCGGGTTGGGGAACACTGAAGCTTTCTTT. The encoded protein is CASLSGLGNTEAFF. The chain employs TRBV14 and TRBJ1-1; D is unclear. From germline, CDR1 is SGHDN and CDR2 FVKESK. The V gene lost 9 bases and the J gene lost 1 base, with 15 bases spanning the gap. This CDR3 is 14 amino acids long.

A word on this clone: This same CDR3 is encoded by further DNA sequences in the sample. This rearrangement joins TRBV7-3 to TRBJ2-1, with D perhaps assigned TRBD1 or TRBD2 (6 bases each). CDR1 and CDR2 from the germline V gene are SGHTA and FQGTGA. V lost 2 bases and J lost 5, with 10 bases in between. This CDR3 has 14 amino acids. CDR3 nucleotides: TGTGCCAGCAGCTTAGGGGGGCGCAACAATGAGCAGTTCTTC. Its protein is CASSLGGRNNEQFF.

In nucleotides, the CDR3 is TGCGCCAGCAGCTCCCCTGGGGGGCCATGGCCCTACAATGAGCAGTTCTTC. Its protein product is CASSSPGGPWPYNEQFF. This chain connects TRBV5-1 to TRBJ2-1; the D call may be TRBD1 or TRBD2 (6 bases each). The CDR3 spans 17 residues. Germline V gene data show CDR1 as SGHRS and CDR2 as YFSETQ. With 3 bases removed from V and 2 bases from J, the gap between germline ends came to 18 bases. Variable domain in full (rest from reference TRBV5-1 and TRBJ2-1): KAGVTQTPRYLIKTRGQQVTLSCSPISGHRSVSWYQQTPGQGLQFLFEYFSETQRNKGNFPGRFSGRQFSNSRSEMNVSTLELGDSALYLCASSSPGGPWPYNEQFFGPGTRLTVL.

CDR3 in DNA: TGTGCCTGGAGTCAGGGGTTTAGCTATGGCTACACCTTC. Translating gives CAWSQGFSYGYTF. The V call is TRBV30, the J call TRBJ1-2, with D possibly being TRBD1 (6 bases). Trimming stripped 2 bases from V and 4 bases from J, with 11 bases between. CDR3 size: 13 residues. Germline V CDR1 and CDR2: GTSNPN, SVGIG (reference sequence).

The rearrangement uses TRBV6-1 and TRBJ2-2; 11 bases are a match to TRBD2. V dropped 7 bases and J dropped 7; count of bases not matched to a gene: 8. CDR1 is MNHNS, CDR2 SASEGT, per germline. The CDR3 is made up of 15 amino acids. DNA for the CDR3: TGTGCCAGCAAAATAGCGGGGGGGCAAGGCGGGGAGCTGTTTTTT. This sequence encodes CASKIAGGQGGELFF.

The V gene is TRBV19, the J gene TRBJ2-3, with 11 bases that match TRBD1. This CDR3 contains 14 residues. The ends lost 3 bases at V and 4 bases at J; junction bases unmatched: 0. Germline CDR1 is LNHDA and CDR2 is SQIVND (reference sequence). The CDR3 here is CASSMGQGADTQYF. For the CDR3, the DNA is TGTGCCAGTAGTATGGGACAGGGGGCAGATACGCAGTATTTT.